This T cell receptor (beta chain) was observed in a study of blood T cell repertoires in COVID-19. Study details: PBMCs, B-cell-depleted T cells, or T cells were the source of the cDNA or gDNA that made up the material.

The CDR3 length is 14 residues. CDR1 is MNHNY and CDR2 is SVGAGI in the germline V gene (reference sequence). J was trimmed by 8 bases and V by 3 bases; bases with no gene match: 6. TCRdb's table, derived via immunoSEQ multiplex PCR, lists solely in-frame clones and lacks some. The sample comprises roughly 260,000 clones, roughly 86% of which are singletons, and approximately 9.8% rests with the top ten. Sequencing input: peripheral blood. V is TRBV6-6 and J is TRBJ1-4; TRBD1 matches at 7 bases. This TCR was recovered from a man aged 35-49 years who had recovered from COVID-19. CDR3 nucleotides: TGTGCCAGCAGTTATCGACAGGGCAACGAAAAACTGTTTTTT. Its protein is CASSYRQGNEKLFF.